These T cell receptor beta chains were read from a single sample in a study of PD-1 blockade in mismatch repair-deficient tumors. Assay used: immunoSEQ multiplex PCR; TCRdb lists only in-frame clones, some missing. The table lists some 85,000 clones, about 82% of them singletons. This sample comprised peripheral blood, obtained 44 weeks after starting pembrolizumab. The receptors shown here come from an adult with mismatch repair-deficient cancer. Both conserved end residues are part of each CDR3. A D gene is named only where the DNA matches it firmly. The size of a clone is reported for some rows only, either as once, few or many, or as a class for expanded clones.

many	TRBV7-2	TRBJ2-7	TRBD2	CASSTLAGGAQQYF	TGTGCCAGCAGCACACTAGCGGGAGGGGCGCAGCAGTACTTC
-	TRBV2	TRBJ1-3	TRBD1	CASSDGTARRTIYF	TGTGCCAGCAGTGATGGGACAGCTCGTAGGACCATATATTTT
-	TRBV19	TRBJ1-1	-	CASRPAAGNTEAFF	TGTGCCAGTAGGCCTGCCGCGGGGAACACTGAAGCTTTCTTT
-	TRBV7-6	TRBJ2-2	-	CASSLVLGSGELFF	TGTGCCAGCAGCTTAGTACTAGGCTCCGGGGAGCTGTTTTTT
few	TRBV5-4	TRBJ2-7	TRBD1	CASSLEGGQGREQYF	TGTGCCAGCAGCTTGGAAGGAGGACAGGGTCGCGAGCAGTACTTC
-	TRBV5-6	TRBJ1-5	-	CASSSRTYQPQHF	TGTGCCAGCAGCTCCAGGACGTATCAGCCCCAGCATTTT
-	TRBV10-1	TRBJ1-3	-	CASSRTSGNTIYF	TGCGCCAGCAGTCGAACCTCTGGAAACACCATATATTTT
-	TRBV4-1	TRBJ1-1	TRBD1	CASSLYLTGGVEAFF	TGCGCCAGCAGCCTTTACCTTACAGGGGGCGTAGAAGCTTTCTTT
-	TRBV7-3	TRBJ2-3	-	CASSLAGLSTDTQYF	TGTGCCAGCAGCTTAGCGGGACTTTCCACAGATACGCAGTATTTT
-	TRBV6-1	TRBJ2-2	-	CASSEGGDQGSGELFF	TGTGCCAGCAGTGAAGGGGGGGACCAGGGTTCCGGGGAGCTGTTTTTT
-	TRBV5-6	TRBJ2-5	-	CASSLGSSQETQYF	TGTGCCAGCAGCTTGGGTAGCAGCCAAGAGACCCAGTACTTC
once	TRBV5-6	TRBJ2-5	-	CASSLGPRGEETQYF	TGTGCCAGCAGCCTGGGACCGAGGGGCGAAGAGACCCAGTACTTC
-	TRBV7-2	TRBJ2-7	TRBD2	CASRISRGLAGRYEQYF	TGTGCCAGCAGAATAAGTAGGGGGCTAGCGGGAAGGTACGAGCAGTACTTC
-	TRBV9	TRBJ1-4	TRBD1	CASSVEGTGREKLFF	TGTGCCAGCAGCGTAGAGGGGACAGGGCGTGAAAAACTGTTTTTT
-	TRBV30	TRBJ2-3	-	CAWTEGGDTQYF	TGTGCCTGGACCGAAGGCGGGGATACGCAGTATTTT
-	TRBV27	TRBJ1-1	-	CASSPTLNTEAFF	TGTGCCAGCAGTCCTACACTAAACACTGAAGCTTTCTTT
-	TRBV25-1	TRBJ2-2	-	CASTPNTGELFF	TGTGCCAGCACCCCCAACACCGGGGAGCTGTTTTTT
-	TRBV7-2	TRBJ2-3	TRBD2	CASSLVAGADTQYF	TGTGCCAGCAGCTTAGTAGCGGGAGCGGATACGCAGTATTTT
-	TRBV5-1	TRBJ2-5	TRBD1	CASSSDRGQGETQYF	TGCGCCAGCAGCTCGGACAGGGGGCAAGGAGAGACCCAGTACTTC
-	TRBV10-3	TRBJ2-1	TRBD1	CAIRNGQVNHEQFF	TGTGCCATCAGAAACGGACAGGTTAATCATGAGCAGTTCTTC
-	TRBV29-1	TRBJ1-1	-	CSVDAPGGTEAFF	TGCAGCGTTGACGCGCCGGGAGGAACTGAAGCTTTCTTT
-	TRBV19	TRBJ1-1	-	CASSIVENTEAFF	TGTGCCAGTAGTATAGTAGAGAACACTGAAGCTTTCTTT